These T cell receptor beta chains were read from a single sample in a study of control samples from healthy donors and cancer patients. Clones were read by immunoSEQ multiplex PCR, and TCRdb kept only the in-frame ones, dropping some. The table has fewer than 100,000 clones, approximately 82% seen once. The source material was blood. These TCRs come from a man aged 55 to 69 in good health. The CDR3 runs from the conserved cysteine through the conserved F or W. The D gene is left open where the match is weak. The size of a clone is reported for some rows only, either as once, few or many, or as a class for expanded clones.

D: .
V: TRBV30
J: TRBJ2-3
size: .
DNA: TGTGCCTGGAGTGTGTGGCTAGGACAGGGAGGGACAGATACGCAGTATTTT
CDR3: CAWSVWLGQGGTDTQYF

D: .
V: TRBV5-1
J: TRBJ2-6
size: .
DNA: TGCGCCAGCAGCTTGGATCAGGGAGCTGGGGCCAACGTCCTGACTTTC
CDR3: CASSLDQGAGANVLTF

D: .
V: TRBV5-1
J: TRBJ2-3
size: .
DNA: TGCGCCAGCAGCTTAAGGACAGTCACAGATACGCAGTATTTT
CDR3: CASSLRTVTDTQYF

D: .
V: TRBV5-4
J: TRBJ2-7
size: .
DNA: TGTGCCAGCAGCTCAGCCGCGGGGGCGGGTTACGAGCAGTACTTC
CDR3: CASSSAAGAGYEQYF

D: TRBD2
V: TRBV7-9
J: TRBJ2-5
size: .
DNA: TGTGCCAGCAGCTTAGCGGGAGGGAAAGAGACCCAGTACTTC
CDR3: CASSLAGGKETQYF

D: TRBD1
V: TRBV28
J: TRBJ1-6
size: .
DNA: TGTGCCAGCAGTCCTCCGGGACAGGGCCCGAAATTACGGAATTCACCCCTCCACTTT
CDR3: CASSPPGQGPKLRNSPLHF

D: .
V: TRBV20-1
J: TRBJ2-5
size: .
DNA: TGCAGTGCTATAGCGAAGGAGACCCAGTACTTC
CDR3: CSAIAKETQYF

D: .
V: TRBV6-5
J: TRBJ2-7
size: .
DNA: TGTGCCAGCAGCCGGACAGTTTACGAGCAGTACTTC
CDR3: CASSRTVYEQYF

D: TRBD1
V: TRBV11-2
J: TRBJ1-1
size: .
DNA: TGTGCCAGCAGCAAGACCGGGACAGGGGATGTTAGGACTGAAGCTTTCTTT
CDR3: CASSKTGTGDVRTEAFF

D: .
V: TRBV24-1
J: TRBJ2-3
size: once
DNA: TGTGCCACCTCCGGGACACTTACCACAGATACGCAGTATTTT
CDR3: CATSGTLTTDTQYF

D: .
V: TRBV6-6
J: TRBJ2-1
size: .
DNA: TGTGCCAGCAGTTACTCAGAGGGGTCCCGGATCTTC
CDR3: CASSYSEGSRIF

D: .
V: TRBV5-1
J: TRBJ1-1
size: few
DNA: TGCGCCAGCAGCTGGGCAGGGGCCAGGGGTGCCACTGAAGCTTTCTTT
CDR3: CASSWAGARGATEAFF

D: TRBD1
V: TRBV7-9
J: TRBJ1-1
size: .
DNA: TGTGCCAGCAGCGAGGGGACAGGGGGTTTTCCTGAAGCTTTCTTT
CDR3: CASSEGTGGFPEAFF

D: TRBD1
V: TRBV5-1
J: TRBJ2-1
size: .
DNA: TGCGCCAGCAGTCGGGACAGGGCCTACAATGAGCAGTTCTTC
CDR3: CASSRDRAYNEQFF

D: .
V: TRBV7-3
J: TRBJ1-3
size: .
DNA: TGTGCCAGCAGCTTAAGCATCTCTGGAAACACCATATATTTT
CDR3: CASSLSISGNTIYF

D: .
V: TRBV28
J: TRBJ1-6
size: few
DNA: TGTGCCAGCAGTCCGGAAGGTCCCGTAGCCCTCCACTTT
CDR3: CASSPEGPVALHF

D: TRBD1
V: TRBV11-2
J: TRBJ1-4
size: .
DNA: TGTGCCAGCAGCTCCCTGACAGGGGAAAATGAAAAACTGTTTTTT
CDR3: CASSSLTGENEKLFF

D: TRBD1
V: TRBV5-1
J: TRBJ1-1
size: .
DNA: TGCGCCAGCAGCTTGGAGACAGGGAGAACTTTCTTT
CDR3: CASSLETGRTFF

D: .
V: TRBV15
J: TRBJ2-7
size: .
DNA: TGTGCCACCAGCAGAGTGGACTCCTACGAGCAGTACTTC
CDR3: CATSRVDSYEQYF

D: TRBD1
V: TRBV6-1
J: TRBJ1-5
size: .
DNA: TGTGCCAGCAGTGAAGGACAGGGGCTTGGGCAGCCCCAGCATTTT
CDR3: CASSEGQGLGQPQHF

D: .
V: TRBV6-5
J: TRBJ1-2
size: .
DNA: TGTGCCAGCAGTCGGGGACGGGCCTATGGCTACACCTTC
CDR3: CASSRGRAYGYTF

D: .
V: TRBV5-1
J: TRBJ2-5
size: .
DNA: TGCGCCAGCAGCTTGGCCGACAGTCGATCAGAGACCCAGTACTTC
CDR3: CASSLADSRSETQYF

D: TRBD2
V: TRBV5-1
J: TRBJ2-1
size: .
DNA: TGCGCCAGCAGCTCTCCCTTAGCGGGGGGGCTGAATGAGCAGTTCTTC
CDR3: CASSSPLAGGLNEQFF

D: TRBD1
V: TRBV18
J: TRBJ2-7
size: .
DNA: TGTGCCAGCTCCTGGACAGGGGCCTACGAGCAGTACTTC
CDR3: CASSWTGAYEQYF

D: TRBD1
V: TRBV6-4
J: TRBJ2-6
size: few
DNA: TGTGCCAGCAGTGGGGACAGTACCTCTGGGGCCAACGTCCTGACTTTC
CDR3: CASSGDSTSGANVLTF

D: TRBD1
V: TRBV2
J: TRBJ2-5
size: few
DNA: TGTGCCAGCAGTTGCATGCCGGGACAGAACTCTCAAGAGACCCAGTACTTC
CDR3: CASSCMPGQNSQETQYF

D: .
V: TRBV5-8
J: TRBJ2-2
size: .
DNA: TGTGCCAGCAGCCGCGTGGGGGGCAAGACCGGGGAGCTGTTTTTT
CDR3: CASSRVGGKTGELFF

D: .
V: TRBV7-9
J: TRBJ1-4
size: few
DNA: TGTGCCAGCAGCTCCAGTGAAAAACTGTTTTTT
CDR3: CASSSSEKLFF

D: TRBD1
V: TRBV29-1
J: TRBJ1-2
size: .
DNA: TGCAGCGTTGGAAACACAGGGGTCTATGGCTACACCTTC
CDR3: CSVGNTGVYGYTF

D: .
V: TRBV3-1/TRBV3-2
J: TRBJ2-7
size: few
DNA: TGTGCCAGCAGCCAAGGGTCTGGGGTGCCGAGGGAGCAGTACTTC
CDR3: CASSQGSGVPREQYF

D: .
V: TRBV3-1/TRBV3-2
J: TRBJ2-2
size: .
DNA: TGTGCCAGCAGCCAACAAAGATTAACCGGGGAGCTGTTTTTT
CDR3: CASSQQRLTGELFF

D: .
V: TRBV5-1
J: TRBJ2-1
size: .
DNA: TGCGCCAGCAGATTGGACAGCCACAATGAGCAGTTCTTC
CDR3: CASRLDSHNEQFF

D: .
V: TRBV27
J: TRBJ2-2
size: .
DNA: TGTGCCAGCAGTTTAAAGGTCGCGGGCACCGGGGAGCTGTTTTTT
CDR3: CASSLKVAGTGELFF